The next 3 T cell receptor beta chains were all read from a single sample in a study of blood T cell repertoires in COVID-19. TCRdb's table, derived via immunoSEQ multiplex PCR, lists solely in-frame clones and lacks some. In the table there are 250,000 to 300,000 clones, 70% to 90% of which are singletons. The specimen sequenced was peripheral blood. The receptors here all came from a man between 50 and 59 years old with active or convalescent COVID-19.

This clone was picked up a small number of times. V and J are TRBV7-9 and TRBJ1-2, with D unresolved. This CDR3 has 14 amino acids. CDR1 and CDR2 from the germline V gene are SEHNR and FQNEAQ (reference sequence). Trimming took 0 bases from V and 7 from J, leaving 12 bases between them. The CDR3 sequence is CASSLAHGWSGYTF. DNA of the CDR3: TGTGCCAGCAGCTTAGCGCATGGATGGAGTGGCTACACCTTC.

This clone was observed a handful of times. J is TRBJ2-7 and V is TRBV5-5; 7 bases align to TRBD1. This CDR3 comprises 15 residues. Unmatched junction bases numbered 9, after V lost 4 bases and J lost 2 bases. CDR1 and CDR2 (germline): SGHKS, YYEKEE (reference sequence). The CDR3 DNA sequence: TGTGCCAGCAGCCCCACGTGGGACAGTACCTACGAGCAGTACTTC. It yields the protein CASSPTWDSTYEQYF.

Worth noting for this clone: The junction departs from germline at one end; a sequencing error may be responsible. This chain uses TRBV12-3 or TRBV12-4 with TRBJ2-6; a weak D match, TRBD1 (5 bases). CDR3 size: 10 residues. The CDR3, as DNA: TGTGCCAGCAGCGCTCGCAGGGTGGCTTTC. Translating it yields CASSARRVAF.